This is a list of T cell receptor beta chains from one sample in a study of long-term antiretroviral therapy in people with HIV. Produced via immunoSEQ multiplex PCR; TCRdb's table is partial and in-frame only. The sample records roughly 30,000 clones, more than 75% being singletons. Source: unsorted PBMCs, taken around 5 years after starting antiretroviral therapy. The receptors come from a man between 35 and 55 years old with HIV. Both conserved end residues are part of each CDR3. A D gene is named only where the DNA matches it firmly. Size is stated for part of the rows, as once, few or many counts, or as a class when the clone is expanded.

V gene: TRBV6-1; clone size: once; J gene: TRBJ2-3; D gene: TRBD2; CDR3 DNA: TGTGCCAGCTGCTCTCACGGGAGGGTCACAGATACGCAGTATTTT; CDR3 protein: CASCSHGRVTDTQYF
V gene: TRBV5-1; clone size: -; J gene: TRBJ2-7; D gene: TRBD2; CDR3 DNA: TGCGCCAGCAGCTTGGGAGTCAGCGGGGGGTCCTACGAGCAGTACTTC; CDR3 protein: CASSLGVSGGSYEQYF
V gene: TRBV11-2; clone size: -; J gene: TRBJ2-1; D gene: -; CDR3 DNA: TGTGCCAGCAGCTTAGACCAGGGGAACAATGAGCAGTTCTTC; CDR3 protein: CASSLDQGNNEQFF
V gene: TRBV10-3; clone size: -; J gene: TRBJ2-3; D gene: -; CDR3 DNA: TGTGCCACTCAAGATAACTCAGATACGCAGTATTTT; CDR3 protein: CATQDNSDTQYF
V gene: TRBV9; clone size: -; J gene: TRBJ1-2; D gene: TRBD1; CDR3 DNA: TGTGCCAGCAGCGCCGACGGGACAGGGGGTAACTATGGCTACACCTTC; CDR3 protein: CASSADGTGGNYGYTF
V gene: TRBV7-9; clone size: -; J gene: TRBJ1-2; D gene: TRBD1; CDR3 DNA: TGTGCCAGCAGCTTAGGAACCGAGGACAGGGTATACGGCTACACCTTC; CDR3 protein: CASSLGTEDRVYGYTF
V gene: TRBV4-3; clone size: -; J gene: TRBJ1-3; D gene: -; CDR3 DNA: TGCGCCAGCAGCCAAGATAGGAGCGCCACTGGAAACACCATATATTTT; CDR3 protein: CASSQDRSATGNTIYF
V gene: TRBV19; clone size: -; J gene: TRBJ1-3; D gene: TRBD1; CDR3 DNA: TGTGCCAGTAGTATCCGGACAGGGGCTGGAAACACCATATATTTT; CDR3 protein: CASSIRTGAGNTIYF
V gene: TRBV11-2; clone size: -; J gene: TRBJ2-2; D gene: TRBD1; CDR3 DNA: TGTGCCAGCAGCTTTCTCAGGGGGACCGGGGAGCTGTTTTTT; CDR3 protein: CASSFLRGTGELFF
V gene: TRBV7-9; clone size: -; J gene: TRBJ2-1; D gene: -; CDR3 DNA: TGTGCCAGCAGCGGGGACTTGAGCTCCTACAATGAGCAGTTCTTC; CDR3 protein: CASSGDLSSYNEQFF
V gene: TRBV4-2; clone size: -; J gene: TRBJ2-2; D gene: TRBD2; CDR3 DNA: TGTGCCAGCAGCCAAGAGGCTAGCGGTACGACCGGGGAGCTGTTTTTT; CDR3 protein: CASSQEASGTTGELFF
V gene: TRBV29-1; clone size: -; J gene: TRBJ1-2; D gene: TRBD1; CDR3 DNA: TGCAGCGTTCCACAGGGGGAGGTGGGTGGCTACACCTTC; CDR3 protein: CSVPQGEVGGYTF
V gene: TRBV30; clone size: -; J gene: TRBJ2-1; D gene: TRBD2; CDR3 DNA: TGTGCCTGGAGTGTCGGGACTAGCGGGGGGAATGAGCAGTTCTTC; CDR3 protein: CAWSVGTSGGNEQFF
V gene: TRBV18; clone size: few; J gene: TRBJ1-1; D gene: -; CDR3 DNA: TGTGCCAGCCTTTCCCGGGGGGGTACAACTGAAGCTTTCTTT; CDR3 protein: CASLSRGGTTEAFF
V gene: TRBV10-3; clone size: once; J gene: TRBJ2-3; D gene: -; CDR3 DNA: TGTGCCATCACGGCGGGGCCAGGGCCAGATACGCAGTATTTT; CDR3 protein: CAITAGPGPDTQYF
V gene: TRBV6-1; clone size: -; J gene: TRBJ2-7; D gene: TRBD2; CDR3 DNA: TGTGCGAGCGAAAGTAGCGGGCCCCCCTACGAGCAGTACTTC; CDR3 protein: CASESSGPPYEQYF
V gene: TRBV15; clone size: few; J gene: TRBJ1-4; D gene: -; CDR3 DNA: TGTGCCACCAGGAAAGGGATTACTAATGAAAAACTGTTTTTT; CDR3 protein: CATRKGITNEKLFF
V gene: TRBV19; clone size: -; J gene: TRBJ2-3; D gene: -; CDR3 DNA: TGTGCCAGTAAGGGACCTAGCACAGATACGCAGTATTTT; CDR3 protein: CASKGPSTDTQYF
V gene: TRBV6-1; clone size: -; J gene: TRBJ1-1; D gene: -; CDR3 DNA: TGTGCCAGCAGTGAACGAGTTGGAGTAATCCCTGGAGCTTTCTTT; CDR3 protein: CASSERVGVIPGAFF
V gene: TRBV27; clone size: -; J gene: TRBJ1-2; D gene: -; CDR3 DNA: TGTGCCAGCAGTCCCATCCGGGGCGGCTACACCTTC; CDR3 protein: CASSPIRGGYTF
V gene: TRBV5-4; clone size: -; J gene: TRBJ1-2; D gene: TRBD1; CDR3 DNA: TGTGCCAGCAGCTTGGCTTCCGGGACAGGAGATGGCTACACCTTC; CDR3 protein: CASSLASGTGDGYTF
V gene: TRBV11-1; clone size: -; J gene: TRBJ1-1; D gene: -; CDR3 DNA: TGTGCCAGCAGCTTTGACAGGTGGGCTGAAGCTTTCTTT; CDR3 protein: CASSFDRWAEAFF
V gene: TRBV6-6; clone size: few; J gene: TRBJ2-7; D gene: TRBD1; CDR3 DNA: TGTGCCAGCAGGCCCTATTCGGGACAGGGGGACGAGCAGTACTTC; CDR3 protein: CASRPYSGQGDEQYF
V gene: TRBV2; clone size: -; J gene: TRBJ2-1; D gene: TRBD2; CDR3 DNA: TGTGCCAGGACGAGACTAGCGCAGGGCAATGAGCAGTTCTTC; CDR3 protein: CARTRLAQGNEQFF
V gene: TRBV10-3; clone size: -; J gene: TRBJ2-3; D gene: TRBD2; CDR3 DNA: TGTGCCATCAGCGAGGGACTAGCGGGAGCAGATACGCAGTATTTT; CDR3 protein: CAISEGLAGADTQYF
V gene: TRBV7-2; clone size: few; J gene: TRBJ1-2; D gene: -; CDR3 DNA: TGTGCCAGCAGCCCCAGTGGACGGCAGGATGGCTACACCTTC; CDR3 protein: CASSPSGRQDGYTF
V gene: TRBV11-1; clone size: -; J gene: TRBJ2-7; D gene: -; CDR3 DNA: TGTGCCAGCAGCTTGACTCTAACAGGAGCCTACGAGCAGTACTTC; CDR3 protein: CASSLTLTGAYEQYF
V gene: TRBV9; clone size: -; J gene: TRBJ2-5; D gene: -; CDR3 DNA: TGTGCCAGCAGCGTAGAGGGACACCCCCAAGAGACCCAGTACTTC; CDR3 protein: CASSVEGHPQETQYF
V gene: TRBV19; clone size: -; J gene: TRBJ2-3; D gene: -; CDR3 DNA: TGTGCCAGTAAAAGGACTTACGCCGATACGCAGTATTTT; CDR3 protein: CASKRTYADTQYF
V gene: TRBV11-2; clone size: -; J gene: TRBJ2-4; D gene: -; CDR3 DNA: TGTGCCAGCAACAGGGAAGGGACTCCACCAAACATTCAGTACTTC; CDR3 protein: CASNREGTPPNIQYF
V gene: TRBV27; clone size: -; J gene: TRBJ2-7; D gene: TRBD2; CDR3 DNA: TGTGCCAGCAGTTTCCTAGCGGGCGAGCAGTACTTC; CDR3 protein: CASSFLAGEQYF
V gene: TRBV5-1; clone size: few; J gene: TRBJ2-1; D gene: -; CDR3 DNA: TGCGCCAGCAGCTTGGGGGCCGCTTCCTACAATGAGCAGTTCTTC; CDR3 protein: CASSLGAASYNEQFF
V gene: TRBV11-3; clone size: -; J gene: TRBJ1-1; D gene: -; CDR3 DNA: TGTGCCAGCAGCTTAGGTTCGGACACTGAAGCTTTCTTT; CDR3 protein: CASSLGSDTEAFF
V gene: TRBV27; clone size: -; J gene: TRBJ1-4; D gene: -; CDR3 DNA: TGTGCCAGCAGGGATTTACAGACAACTAATGAAAAACTGTTTTTT; CDR3 protein: CASRDLQTTNEKLFF
V gene: TRBV2; clone size: -; J gene: TRBJ1-1; D gene: TRBD1; CDR3 DNA: TGTGCCAGCAGTGAATTGGGACAGGGTTACACTGAAGCTTTCTTT; CDR3 protein: CASSELGQGYTEAFF
V gene: TRBV7-8; clone size: -; J gene: TRBJ2-5; D gene: TRBD2; CDR3 DNA: TGTGCCAGCAGCCCCCAACAGGGAGCGGGGGTTCAAGAGACCCAGTACTTC; CDR3 protein: CASSPQQGAGVQETQYF
V gene: TRBV2; clone size: once; J gene: TRBJ1-1; D gene: -; CDR3 DNA: TGTGCCAGCACTGTATCGACAGTAAACACTGAAGCTTTCTTT; CDR3 protein: CASTVSTVNTEAFF